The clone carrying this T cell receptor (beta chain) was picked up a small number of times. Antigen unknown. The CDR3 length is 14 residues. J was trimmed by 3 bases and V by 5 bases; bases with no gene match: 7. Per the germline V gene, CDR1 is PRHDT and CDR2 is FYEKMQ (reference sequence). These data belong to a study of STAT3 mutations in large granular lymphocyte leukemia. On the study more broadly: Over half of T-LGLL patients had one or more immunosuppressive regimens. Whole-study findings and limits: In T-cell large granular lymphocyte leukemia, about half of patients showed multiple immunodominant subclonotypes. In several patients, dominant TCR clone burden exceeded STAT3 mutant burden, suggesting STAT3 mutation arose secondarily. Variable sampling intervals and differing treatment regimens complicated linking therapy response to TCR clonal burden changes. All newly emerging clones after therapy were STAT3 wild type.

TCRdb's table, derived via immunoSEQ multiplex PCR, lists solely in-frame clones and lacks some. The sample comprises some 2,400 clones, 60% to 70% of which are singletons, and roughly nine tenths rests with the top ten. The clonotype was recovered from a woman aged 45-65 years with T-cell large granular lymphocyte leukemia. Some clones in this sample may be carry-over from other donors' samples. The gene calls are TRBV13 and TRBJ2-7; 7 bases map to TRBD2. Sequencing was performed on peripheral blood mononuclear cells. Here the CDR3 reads CASSPSAGDYEQYF. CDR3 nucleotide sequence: TGTGCCAGCAGCCCATCGGCGGGGGACTACGAGCAGTACTTC.